Included here is one TCR beta chain sequence, with context. Clones were read by immunoSEQ multiplex PCR, and TCRdb kept only the in-frame ones, dropping some. The sample holds 150,000 or so clones, about four fifths seen once. The CDR3 spans 14 residues. Germline CDR1 is SGHAT and CDR2 is FQNNGV. Trimming took off 4 bases at V and 4 bases at J, with 10 bases between the two ends. The data stem from a study of blood T cell repertoires in COVID-19. Study details: COVID-19 samples from acute and convalescent phases originated in the United States, Italy and Spain. Sources were T cells, B-cell-depleted T cells, or PBMCs; the material itself was cDNA or gDNA.

The sequence derives from a man aged 45-65 years who had recovered from COVID-19. The chain uses TRBV11-2 and TRBJ2-2; TRBD1 is a possible D gene (6 bases). The sample was PBMCs or T cells enriched from blood (not recorded which). The CDR3 loop reads CASSSQGPTGELFF. The CDR3 nucleotides read TGTGCCAGCAGCTCACAGGGCCCCACCGGGGAGCTGTTTTTT.